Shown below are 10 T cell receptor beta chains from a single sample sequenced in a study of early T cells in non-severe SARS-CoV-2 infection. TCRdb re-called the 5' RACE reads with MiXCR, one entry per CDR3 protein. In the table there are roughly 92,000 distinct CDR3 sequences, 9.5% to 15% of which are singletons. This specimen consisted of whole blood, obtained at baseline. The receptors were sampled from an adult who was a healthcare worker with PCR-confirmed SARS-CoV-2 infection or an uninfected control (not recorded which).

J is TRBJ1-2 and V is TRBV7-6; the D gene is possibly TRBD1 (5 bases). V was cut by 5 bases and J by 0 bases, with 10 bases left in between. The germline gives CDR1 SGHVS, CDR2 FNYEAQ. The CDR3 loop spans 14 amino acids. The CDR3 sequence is CASSRDPTNYGYTF. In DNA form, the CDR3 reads TGTGCCAGCAGCCGGGACCCTACTAACTATGGCTACACCTTC.

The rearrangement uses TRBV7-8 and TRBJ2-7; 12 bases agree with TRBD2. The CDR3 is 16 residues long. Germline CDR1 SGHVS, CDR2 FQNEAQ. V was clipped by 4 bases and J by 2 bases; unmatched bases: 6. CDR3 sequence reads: CASSSSTSGSPYEQYF. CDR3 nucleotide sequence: TGTGCCAGCAGCTCCTCGACTAGCGGGAGTCCCTACGAGCAGTACTTC. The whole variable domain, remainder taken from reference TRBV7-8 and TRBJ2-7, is GAGVSQSPRYKVAKRGQDVALRCDPISGHVSLFWYQQALGQGPEFLTYFQNEAQLDKSGLPSDRFFAERPEGSVSTLKIQRTQQEDSAVYLCASSSSTSGSPYEQYFGPGTRLTVT.

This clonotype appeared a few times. The CDR3 protein is CASSSRHTGGETQYF. CDR3 sequence (DNA): TGTGCCAGCAGCTCTCGACACACGGGAGGAGAGACCCAGTACTTC. The rearrangement uses TRBV11-3 and TRBJ2-5; 7 nucleotides match TRBD2. CDR3 size: 15 residues. Germline lookup yields CDR1 SGHNT and CDR2 YENEEA. The J segment lost 4 bases and the V segment lost 4 bases, leaving 9 bases of the junction unmatched.

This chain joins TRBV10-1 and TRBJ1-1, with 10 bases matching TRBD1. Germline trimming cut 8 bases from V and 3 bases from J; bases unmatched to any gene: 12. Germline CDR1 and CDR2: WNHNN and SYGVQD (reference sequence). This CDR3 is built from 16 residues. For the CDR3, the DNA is TGCGCCAGCCCCCGGGACAGGGGAGGGCGGGACACTGAAGCTTTCTTT. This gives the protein CASPRDRGGRDTEAFF.

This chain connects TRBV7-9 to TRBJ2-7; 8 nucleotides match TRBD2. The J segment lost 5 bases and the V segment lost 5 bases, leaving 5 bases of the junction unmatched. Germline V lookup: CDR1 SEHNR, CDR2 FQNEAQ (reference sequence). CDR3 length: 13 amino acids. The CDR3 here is CASSPRLANEQYF. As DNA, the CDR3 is TGTGCCAGCAGCCCCCGACTAGCGAACGAGCAGTACTTC.

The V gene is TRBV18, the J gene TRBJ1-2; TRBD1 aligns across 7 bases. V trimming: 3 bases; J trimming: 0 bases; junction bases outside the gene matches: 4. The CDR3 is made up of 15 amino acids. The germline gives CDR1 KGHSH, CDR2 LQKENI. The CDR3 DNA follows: TGTGCCAGCTCACCGGGGACAGACCCTAACTATGGCTACACCTTC. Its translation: CASSPGTDPNYGYTF.

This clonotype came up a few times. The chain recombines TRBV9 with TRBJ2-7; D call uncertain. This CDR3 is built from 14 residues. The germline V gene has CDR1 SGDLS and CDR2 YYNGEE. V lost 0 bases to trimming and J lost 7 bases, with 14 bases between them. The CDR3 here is CASSVGIPAWEQYF. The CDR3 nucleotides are TGTGCCAGCAGCGTAGGTATCCCTGCGTGGGAGCAGTACTTC.

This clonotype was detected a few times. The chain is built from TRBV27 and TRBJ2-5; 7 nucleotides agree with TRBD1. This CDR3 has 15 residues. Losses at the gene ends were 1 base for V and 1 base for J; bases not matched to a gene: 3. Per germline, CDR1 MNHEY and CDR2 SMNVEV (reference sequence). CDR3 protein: CASSLFSGGQETQYF. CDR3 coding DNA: TGTGCCAGCAGTTTATTTTCAGGGGGCCAAGAGACCCAGTACTTC.

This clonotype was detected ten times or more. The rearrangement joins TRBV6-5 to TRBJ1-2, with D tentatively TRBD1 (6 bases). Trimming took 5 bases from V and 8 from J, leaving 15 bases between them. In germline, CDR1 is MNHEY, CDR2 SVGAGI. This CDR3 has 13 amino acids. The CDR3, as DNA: TGTGCCAGCAGTCCCGACAGGATTGGCGGCTACACCTTC. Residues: CASSPDRIGGYTF.

The DNA for the CDR3 is TGTGCCAGCAGCGTAGAACGCACAGGCCGTACCGGTCTGTTTTTT. Encoded protein: CASSVERTGRTGLFF. The V gene is TRBV9, the J gene TRBJ1-4; a possible D gene is TRBD1 (5 bases). Germline assignment: CDR1 SGDLS and CDR2 YYNGEE. This CDR3 is 15 amino acids long. Trimming cost V 0 bases and J 14 bases, with 20 bases left between them.